Listed here are 8 T cell receptor beta chains from one sample, sequenced in a study of cytomegalovirus exposure and HLA in healthy donors. Primers for the PCR totalled 60 Vbeta and 13 Jbeta. Sequencing was performed with immunoSEQ multiplex PCR; in TCRdb, only in-frame clones are kept and a portion is missing. Found here are some 120,000 clones, about 16% of them singletons; the top ten hold 1.5% to 2%. The sequenced sample was PBMCs. All receptors come from a woman between 18 and 30 years old in good health and CMV-seronegative.

This clone has only a few counts. The rearrangement links TRBV10-2 to TRBJ2-1; 13 bases map to TRBD2. With 3 bases clipped from V and 7 bases from J, the junction kept 3 bases outside the gene matches. Germline V gene lookup returns CDR1 WSHSY and CDR2 SAAADI. The CDR3 runs to 15 residues. The CDR3 coding sequence is TGCGCCAGCAGTGAAGGGACTAGCGGGACTAATGAGCAGTTCTTC. It specifies CASSEGTSGTNEQFF.

Only a few counts were recorded for this clone. The genes are TRBV7-2 and TRBJ1-6; 7 nucleotides line up with TRBD1. The CDR3 contains 15 residues. Germline CDR1 reads SGHTA; CDR2 reads FQGNSA. The V segment lost 0 bases and the J segment 6 bases; nucleotides outside the gene matches: 2. The CDR3 reads CASSLARGINSPLHF. The CDR3 DNA follows: TGTGCCAGCAGCTTAGCCAGGGGGATTAATTCACCCCTCCACTTT.

This chain's CDR3 is CASSLDRGGGKETQYF. The CDR3 nucleotides are TGTGCCAGCAGCTTAGATCGTGGGGGGGGCAAAGAGACCCAGTACTTC. This chain joins TRBV7-9 and TRBJ2-5; maybe TRBD2 (7 bases). Germline values: CDR1 SEHNR, CDR2 FQNEAQ (reference sequence). Trimming took off 1 base at V and 3 bases at J, with 15 bases between the two ends. The CDR3 is made up of 16 amino acids.

This clone was counted between two and nine times. J is TRBJ2-1 and V is TRBV2; 11 bases align to TRBD2. Germline values: CDR1 SNHLY, CDR2 FYNNEI. V shed 6 bases and J 2 bases; nucleotides not matched to a gene: 6. CDR3 size: 16 residues. The CDR3 bases are TGTGCCAGCAGACTACTAGCGGGGGCGCCCTACAATGAGCAGTTCTTC. It specifies CASRLLAGAPYNEQFF. Looking up the rest from reference TRBV2 and TRBJ2-1 gives the full variable domain: EPEVTQTPSHQVTQMGQEVILRCVPISNHLYFYWYRQILGQKVEFLVSFYNNEISEKSEIFDDQFSVERPDGSNFTLKIRSTKLEDSAMYFCASRLLAGAPYNEQFFGPGTRLTVL.

This clone turned up a few times. The chain recombines TRBV5-5 with TRBJ1-1; D not certain. This CDR3 comprises 14 residues. V lost 0 bases to trimming and J lost 4 bases, with 10 bases between them. In germline, CDR1 is SGHKS, CDR2 YYEKEE (reference sequence). CDR3 sequence reads: CASSLANVITEAFF. The CDR3 DNA reads TGTGCCAGCAGCTTGGCCAATGTCATCACTGAAGCTTTCTTT.

This clone turned up a few times. CDR3 loop: CSGDSEVYGYTF. The CDR3 nucleotides are TGCAGCGGCGACAGCGAGGTCTATGGCTACACCTTC. The V gene is TRBV29-1, the J gene TRBJ1-2, with D possibly TRBD1 on 5 matching bases. Germline V CDR1 and CDR2: SQVTM, ANQGSEA. The CDR3 length is 12 residues. Trimming cost V 7 bases and J 4 bases, with 13 bases left between them.

The chain joins TRBV25-1 to TRBJ1-4; D may be TRBD1 (5 bases). The CDR3 length is 14 residues. The germline gives CDR1 MGHDK, CDR2 SYGVNS. V lost 2 bases to trimming and J lost 7 bases, with 11 bases between them. CDR3 residues: CASSEGSGPEKLFF. The CDR3 DNA is TGTGCCAGCAGTGAAGGGTCAGGGCCTGAAAAACTGTTTTTT.

This clone was picked up a small number of times. V gene TRBV20-1 combines with J gene TRBJ2-1; tentative D call: TRBD2 (5 bases). Germline V CDR1 and CDR2: DFQATT, SNEGSKA (reference sequence). This CDR3 spans 11 amino acids. V dropped 7 bases and J dropped 1 base, with 5 bases sitting between them. The CDR3 nucleotides are TGCAGTGGACTATCCTACAATGAGCAGTTCTTC. Protein sequence: CSGLSYNEQFF.